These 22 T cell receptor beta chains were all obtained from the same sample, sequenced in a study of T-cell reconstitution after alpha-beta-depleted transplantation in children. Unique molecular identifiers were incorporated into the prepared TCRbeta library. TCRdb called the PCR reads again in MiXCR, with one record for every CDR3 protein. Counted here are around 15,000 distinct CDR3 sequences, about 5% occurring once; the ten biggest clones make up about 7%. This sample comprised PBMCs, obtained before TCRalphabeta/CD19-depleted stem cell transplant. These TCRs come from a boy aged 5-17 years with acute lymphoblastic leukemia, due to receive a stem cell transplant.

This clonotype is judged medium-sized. CDR3 bases: TGTGCCACCAGCAGAGACGCGGGAGATACGCAGTATTTT. It yields the protein CATSRDAGDTQYF. The chain combines TRBV15 with TRBJ2-3, with D possibly TRBD2 on 5 matching bases. CDR1 and CDR2 (germline): LNHNV, YYDKDF (reference sequence). V lost 0 bases and J 5 bases, leaving 6 bases between the germline ends. CDR3 size: 13 residues.

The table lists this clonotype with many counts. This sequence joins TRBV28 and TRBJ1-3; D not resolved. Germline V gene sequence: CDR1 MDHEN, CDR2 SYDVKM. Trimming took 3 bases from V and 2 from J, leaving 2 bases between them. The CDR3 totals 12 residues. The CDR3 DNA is TGTGCCAGCAGTTTCCCTGGAAACACCATATATTTT. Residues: CASSFPGNTIYF.

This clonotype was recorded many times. CDR3 residues: CASKPGGVNTEAFF. The DNA of the CDR3 is TGTGCCAGCAAACCAGGTGGGGTCAACACTGAAGCTTTCTTT. The chain uses TRBV2 and TRBJ1-1; D unresolved. Germline-derived CDR1 and CDR2 are SNHLY and FYNNEI. This CDR3 region has 14 residues. Between the trimmed V and J ends, which lost 7 bases and 2 bases, there was a span of 14 bases. Drawing the rest from reference TRBV2 and TRBJ1-1, the complete variable domain is EPEVTQTPSHQVTQMGQEVILRCVPISNHLYFYWYRQILGQKVEFLVSFYNNEISEKSEIFDDQFSVERPDGSNFTLKIRSTKLEDSAMYFCASKPGGVNTEAFFGQGTRLTVV.

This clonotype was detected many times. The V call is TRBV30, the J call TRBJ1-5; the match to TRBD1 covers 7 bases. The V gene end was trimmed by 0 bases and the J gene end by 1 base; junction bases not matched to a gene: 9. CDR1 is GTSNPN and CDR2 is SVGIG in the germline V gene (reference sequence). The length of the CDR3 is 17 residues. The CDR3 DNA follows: TGTGCCTGGAGTGTACTTTTAACAGGGGCGAGCAATCAGCCCCAGCATTTT. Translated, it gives CAWSVLLTGASNQPQHF.

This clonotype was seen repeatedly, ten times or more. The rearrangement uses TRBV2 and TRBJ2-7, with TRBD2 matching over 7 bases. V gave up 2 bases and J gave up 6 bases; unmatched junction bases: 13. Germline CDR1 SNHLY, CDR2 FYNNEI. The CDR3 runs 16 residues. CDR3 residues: CASSETLVGGSSEQYF. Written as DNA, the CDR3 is TGTGCCAGCAGTGAAACCTTAGTGGGGGGGTCGTCCGAGCAGTACTTC.

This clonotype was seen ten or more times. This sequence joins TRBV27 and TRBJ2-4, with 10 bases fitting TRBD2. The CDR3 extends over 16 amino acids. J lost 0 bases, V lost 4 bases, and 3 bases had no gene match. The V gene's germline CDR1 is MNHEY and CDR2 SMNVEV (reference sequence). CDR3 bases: TGTGCCAGCAGTTCTGGACTAGCGGTAGCCAAAAACATTCAGTACTTC. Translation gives CASSSGLAVAKNIQYF.

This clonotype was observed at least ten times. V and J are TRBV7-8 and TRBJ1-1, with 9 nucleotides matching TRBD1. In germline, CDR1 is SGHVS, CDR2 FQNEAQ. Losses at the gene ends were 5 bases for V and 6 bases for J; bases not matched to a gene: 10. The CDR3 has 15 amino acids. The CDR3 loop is CASSEITGGNAEAFF. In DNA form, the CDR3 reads TGTGCCAGCAGCGAAATTACAGGGGGCAATGCTGAAGCTTTCTTT.

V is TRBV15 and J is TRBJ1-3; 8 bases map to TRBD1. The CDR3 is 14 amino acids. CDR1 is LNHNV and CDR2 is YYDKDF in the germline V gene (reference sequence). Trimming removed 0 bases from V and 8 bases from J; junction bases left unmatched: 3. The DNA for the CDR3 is TGTGCCACCAGCAGAGAAGGACAGGGACACACCATATATTTT. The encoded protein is CATSREGQGHTIYF.

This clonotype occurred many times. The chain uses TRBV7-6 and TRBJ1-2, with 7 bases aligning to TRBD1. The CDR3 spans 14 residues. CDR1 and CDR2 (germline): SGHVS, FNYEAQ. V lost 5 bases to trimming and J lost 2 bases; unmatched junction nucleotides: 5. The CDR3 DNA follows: TGTGCCAGCAGCCCCGTCAGGGGGAACTATGGCTACACCTTC. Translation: CASSPVRGNYGYTF.

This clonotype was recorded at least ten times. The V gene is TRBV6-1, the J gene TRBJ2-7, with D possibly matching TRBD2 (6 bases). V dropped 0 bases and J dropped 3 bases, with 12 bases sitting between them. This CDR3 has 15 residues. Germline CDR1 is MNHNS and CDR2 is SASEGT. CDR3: CASSEAGGGDYEQYF. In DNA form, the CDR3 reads TGTGCCAGCAGTGAAGCCGGGGGAGGAGACTACGAGCAGTACTTC.

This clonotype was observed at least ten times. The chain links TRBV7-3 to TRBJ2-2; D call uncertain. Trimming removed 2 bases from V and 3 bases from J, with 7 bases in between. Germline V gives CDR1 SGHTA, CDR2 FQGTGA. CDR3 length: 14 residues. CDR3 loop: CASSLGVHTGELFF. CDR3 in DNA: TGTGCCAGCAGCTTAGGCGTTCACACCGGGGAGCTGTTTTTT.

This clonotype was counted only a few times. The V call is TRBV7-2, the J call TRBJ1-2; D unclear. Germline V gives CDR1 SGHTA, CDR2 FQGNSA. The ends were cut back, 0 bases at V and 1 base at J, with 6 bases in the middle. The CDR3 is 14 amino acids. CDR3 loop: CASSLAGVNYGYTF. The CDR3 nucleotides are TGTGCCAGCAGCTTAGCGGGAGTTAACTATGGCTACACCTTC.

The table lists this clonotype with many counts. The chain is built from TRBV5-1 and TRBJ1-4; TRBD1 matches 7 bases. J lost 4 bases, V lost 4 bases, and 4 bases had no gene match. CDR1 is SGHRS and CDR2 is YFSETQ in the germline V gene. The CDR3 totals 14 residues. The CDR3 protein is CASSHQGGNEKLFF. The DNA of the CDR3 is TGCGCCAGCAGCCACCAGGGGGGTAATGAAAAACTGTTTTTT.

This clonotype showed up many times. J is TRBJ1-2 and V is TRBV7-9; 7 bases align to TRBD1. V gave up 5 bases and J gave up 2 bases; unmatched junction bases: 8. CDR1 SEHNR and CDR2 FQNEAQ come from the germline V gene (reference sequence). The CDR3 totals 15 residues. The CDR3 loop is CASSPTDRANYGYTF. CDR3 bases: TGTGCCAGCAGCCCAACCGACAGGGCCAACTATGGCTACACCTTC.

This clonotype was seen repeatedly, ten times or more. The CDR3: CASSYPGRNYEQYF. The CDR3, as DNA: TGTGCCAGCAGCTACCCCGGACGGAACTACGAGCAGTACTTC. The chain carries TRBV7-6 and TRBJ2-7, with D uncertain. Trimming removed 4 bases from V and 3 bases from J, with 13 bases in between. This CDR3 spans 14 amino acids. The V gene's germline CDR1 is SGHVS and CDR2 FNYEAQ.

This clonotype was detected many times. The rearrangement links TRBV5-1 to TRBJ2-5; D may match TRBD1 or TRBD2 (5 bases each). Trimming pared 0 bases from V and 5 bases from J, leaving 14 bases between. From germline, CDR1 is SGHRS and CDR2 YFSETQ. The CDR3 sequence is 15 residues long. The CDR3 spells CASSLGSGAGETQYF. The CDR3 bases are TGCGCCAGCAGCTTGGGATCCGGGGCCGGGGAGACCCAGTACTTC.

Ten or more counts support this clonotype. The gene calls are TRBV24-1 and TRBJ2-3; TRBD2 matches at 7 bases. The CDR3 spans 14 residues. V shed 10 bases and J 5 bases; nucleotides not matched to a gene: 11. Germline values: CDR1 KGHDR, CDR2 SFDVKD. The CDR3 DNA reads TGTGCCACTTCTCTCAGCGGGGTGGGAGATACGCAGTATTTT. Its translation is CATSLSGVGDTQYF.

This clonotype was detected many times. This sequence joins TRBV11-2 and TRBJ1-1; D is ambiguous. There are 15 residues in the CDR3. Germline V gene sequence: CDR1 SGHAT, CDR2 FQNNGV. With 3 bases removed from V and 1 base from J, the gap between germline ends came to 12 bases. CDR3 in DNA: TGTGCCAGCAGCTTCACGGACGAGTGGAACACTGAAGCTTTCTTT. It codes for CASSFTDEWNTEAFF.

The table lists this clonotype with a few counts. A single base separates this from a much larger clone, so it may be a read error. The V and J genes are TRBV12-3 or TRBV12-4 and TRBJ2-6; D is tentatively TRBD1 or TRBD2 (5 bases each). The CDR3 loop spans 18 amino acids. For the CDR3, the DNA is TGTGCCATCAGTCCCCGGTGGGACCCCAACCCTGGGGCCAACGTCCTGACTTTC. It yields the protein CAISPRWDPNPGANVLTF.

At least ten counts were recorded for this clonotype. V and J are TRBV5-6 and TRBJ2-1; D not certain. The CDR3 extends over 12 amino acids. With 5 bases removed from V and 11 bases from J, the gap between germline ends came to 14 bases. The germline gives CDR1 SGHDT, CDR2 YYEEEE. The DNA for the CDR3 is TGTGCCAGCAGTATTATCCGGGCGCAGCAGTTCTTC. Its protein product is CASSIIRAQQFF.

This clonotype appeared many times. The CDR3 protein is CASSLGGSGTVSYEQYF. The CDR3 coding sequence is TGTGCCAGCAGCTTAGGGGGGTCCGGGACTGTGTCCTACGAGCAGTACTTC. This chain uses TRBV11-2 with TRBJ2-7, with a weak D call TRBD2 (6 bases). Trimming took off 1 base at V and 1 base at J, with 17 bases between the two ends. Germline V lookup: CDR1 SGHAT, CDR2 FQNNGV. The CDR3 is made up of 17 amino acids.

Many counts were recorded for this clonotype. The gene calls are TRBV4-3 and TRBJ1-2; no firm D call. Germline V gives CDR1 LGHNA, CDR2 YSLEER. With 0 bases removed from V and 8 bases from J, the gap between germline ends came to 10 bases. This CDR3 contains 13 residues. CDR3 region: CASSQDKVGGYTF. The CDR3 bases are TGCGCCAGCAGCCAAGATAAAGTCGGCGGCTACACCTTC.